The 3 T cell receptor beta chains below come from one sample, sequenced in a study of T cell clonality in common variable immunodeficiency (dated by TCRdb to between 2014 and 2017). Library prep was done by the immunoSEQ multiplex PCR assay. Held by TCRdb, this immuneACCESS table contains in-frame sequences only and omits some clones. Under half of the omission traces to an unresolved V gene where checked; the cause of the rest is unknown. For this sample, fewer than 25,000 clones are listed, none of them singletons. The ten most abundant clones make up around 25% of the sample. Broader findings and caveats from the paper: CVID TCRbeta sequences were reported to have fewer deletions and N-nucleotide insertions and to lack highly modified clones with 13 or more V deletions.

Their antigen targets remain unknown. The sequenced material came from peripheral blood mononuclear cells. These receptors originate from a human donor with common variable immunodeficiency.

Many counts were recorded for this clone. The read is 3 residues too short to cover the CDR3 end, so that end is filled in from the germline J gene. The V call is TRBV19, the J call TRBJ1-1; no definite D call. CDR3 length: 13 amino acids. Per the germline V gene, CDR1 is LNHDA and CDR2 is SQIVND (reference sequence). V lost 3 bases, J lost 6 bases, and 11 bases lay in between. CDR3 loop: CASSISGISEAFF. CDR3 DNA (partial): TGTGCCAGTAGTATTTCGGGGATTTCTGAA.

This clone was counted only a few times. The read is 3 residues too short to cover the CDR3 end, so that end is filled in from the germline J gene. The chain employs TRBV19 and TRBJ2-7; 8 bases agree with TRBD2. Germline lookup yields CDR1 LNHDA and CDR2 SQIVND (reference sequence). Germline trimming cut 1 base from V and 5 bases from J; bases unmatched to any gene: 7. The CDR3 has 15 residues. The CDR3 DNA, read in part, is TGTGCCAGTAGTATAGGGTTTAGCGGGACAAACGAG. Encoded protein: CASSIGFSGTNE. The full CDR3 reads CASSIGFSGTNEQYF. Together with reference TRBV19 and TRBJ2-7, the CDR3 gives the full variable domain: DGGITQSPKYLFRKEGQNVTLSCEQNLNHDAMYWYRQDPGQGLRLIYYSQIVNDFQKGDIAEGYSVSREKKESFPLTVTSAQKNPTAFYLCASSIGFSGTNEQYFGPGTRLTVT.

This clone showed up many times. Coverage ceases 3 residues before the CDR3 finishes, and the germline J gene fills in the end. V gene TRBV10-3 combines with J gene TRBJ2-7; D possibly corresponds to TRBD2 (7 bases). Germline V gene sequence: CDR1 ENHRY, CDR2 SYGVKD. V was shortened by 6 bases and J by 2 bases, with 14 bases between the two germline ends. There are 14 residues in the CDR3. Incomplete CDR3 DNA: TGTGCCATCAGCTTCGGGGGGCCCACCTACGAG. It is translated as CAISFGGPTYE. The CDR3 reads in full as CAISFGGPTYEQYF.